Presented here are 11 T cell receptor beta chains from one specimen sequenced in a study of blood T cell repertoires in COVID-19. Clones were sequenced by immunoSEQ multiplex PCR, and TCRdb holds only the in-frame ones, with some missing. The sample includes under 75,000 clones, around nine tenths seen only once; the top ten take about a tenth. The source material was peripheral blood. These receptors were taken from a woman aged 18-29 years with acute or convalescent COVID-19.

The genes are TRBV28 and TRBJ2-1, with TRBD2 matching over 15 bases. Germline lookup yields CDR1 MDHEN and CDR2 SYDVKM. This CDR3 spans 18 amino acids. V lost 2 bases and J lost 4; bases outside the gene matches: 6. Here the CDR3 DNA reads TGTGCCAGCAGTTTAGTGGGACTAGCGGGGGGCCAATACAATGAGCAGTTCTTC. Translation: CASSLVGLAGGQYNEQFF.

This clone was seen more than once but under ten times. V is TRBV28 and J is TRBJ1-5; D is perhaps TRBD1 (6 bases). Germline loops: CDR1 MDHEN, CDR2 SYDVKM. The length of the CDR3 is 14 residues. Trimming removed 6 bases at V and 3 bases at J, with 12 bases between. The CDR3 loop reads CASSGGQFNQPQHF. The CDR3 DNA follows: TGTGCCAGCAGCGGTGGACAGTTCAATCAGCCCCAGCATTTT.

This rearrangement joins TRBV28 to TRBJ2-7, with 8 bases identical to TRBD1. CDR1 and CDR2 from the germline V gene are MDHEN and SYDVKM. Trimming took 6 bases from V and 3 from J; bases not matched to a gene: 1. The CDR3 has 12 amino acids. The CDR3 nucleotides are TGTGCCAGCAGACAGGGGGACTACGAGCAGTACTTC. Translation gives CASRQGDYEQYF.

CDR3 sequence reads: CASSAGQGMVFF. The CDR3 coding sequence is TGTGCCAGCAGCGCAGGACAGGGTATGGTTTTCTTT. This chain uses TRBV7-9 with TRBJ1-1; 8 bases map to TRBD1. The germline gives CDR1 SEHNR, CDR2 FQNEAQ (reference sequence). The ends lost 5 bases at V and 13 bases at J; junction bases unmatched: 9. The CDR3 is made up of 12 amino acids.

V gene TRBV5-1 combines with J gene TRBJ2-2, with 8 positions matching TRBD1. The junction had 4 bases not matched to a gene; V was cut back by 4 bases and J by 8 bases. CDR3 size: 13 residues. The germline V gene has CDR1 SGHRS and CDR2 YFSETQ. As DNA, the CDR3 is TGCGCCAGCAGCACGACAGGGGTTGGGGAGCTGTTTTTT. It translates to CASSTTGVGELFF.

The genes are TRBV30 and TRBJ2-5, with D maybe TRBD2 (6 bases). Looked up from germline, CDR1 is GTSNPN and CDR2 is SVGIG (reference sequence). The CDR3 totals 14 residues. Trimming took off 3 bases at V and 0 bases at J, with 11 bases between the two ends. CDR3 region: CAWRGRNHQETQYF. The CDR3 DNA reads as TGTGCCTGGAGGGGGAGGAACCACCAAGAGACCCAGTACTTC. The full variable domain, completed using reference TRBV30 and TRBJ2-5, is SQTIHQWPATLVQPVGSPLSLECTVEGTSNPNLYWYRQAAGRGLQLLFYSVGIGQISSEVPQNLSASRPQDRQFILSSKKLLLSDSGFYLCAWRGRNHQETQYFGPGTRLLVL.

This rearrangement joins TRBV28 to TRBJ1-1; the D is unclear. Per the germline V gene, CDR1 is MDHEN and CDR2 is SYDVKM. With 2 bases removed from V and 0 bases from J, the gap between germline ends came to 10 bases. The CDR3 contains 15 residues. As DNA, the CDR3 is TGTGCCAGCAGTTTAGGGTACAGCATGAACACTGAAGCTTTCTTT. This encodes CASSLGYSMNTEAFF.

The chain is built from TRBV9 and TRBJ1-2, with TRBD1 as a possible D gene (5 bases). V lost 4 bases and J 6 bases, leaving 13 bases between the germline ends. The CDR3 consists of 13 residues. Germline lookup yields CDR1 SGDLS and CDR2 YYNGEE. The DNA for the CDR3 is TGTGCCAGCAGCCCACAGCAGGGCCATGGCTACACCTTC. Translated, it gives CASSPQQGHGYTF.

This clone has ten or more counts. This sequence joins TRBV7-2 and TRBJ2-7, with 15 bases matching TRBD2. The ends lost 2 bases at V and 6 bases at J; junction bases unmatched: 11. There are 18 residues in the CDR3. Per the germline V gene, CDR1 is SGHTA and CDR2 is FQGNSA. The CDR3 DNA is TGTGCCAGCAGCTTATACCCTCGGACTAGCGGGAGGGCCCCCGAGCAGTACTTC. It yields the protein CASSLYPRTSGRAPEQYF.

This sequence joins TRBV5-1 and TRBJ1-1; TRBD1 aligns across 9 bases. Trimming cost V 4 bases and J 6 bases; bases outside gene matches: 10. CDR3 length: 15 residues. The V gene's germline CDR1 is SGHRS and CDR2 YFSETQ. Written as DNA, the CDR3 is TGCGCCAGCAGCCTGGGACAGGGCGGATTCGCTGAAGCTTTCTTT. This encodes CASSLGQGGFAEAFF.

In DNA, the CDR3 is TGTGCCAGCAGTTTCCCACAGGGACAAGAGACCCAGTACTTC. Amino acids: CASSFPQGQETQYF. This chain uses TRBV6-5 with TRBJ2-5, with a weak D call TRBD1 (6 bases). Trimming removed 4 bases from V and 2 bases from J, with 11 bases in between. The CDR3 loop spans 14 amino acids. Germline lookup yields CDR1 MNHEY and CDR2 SVGAGI.